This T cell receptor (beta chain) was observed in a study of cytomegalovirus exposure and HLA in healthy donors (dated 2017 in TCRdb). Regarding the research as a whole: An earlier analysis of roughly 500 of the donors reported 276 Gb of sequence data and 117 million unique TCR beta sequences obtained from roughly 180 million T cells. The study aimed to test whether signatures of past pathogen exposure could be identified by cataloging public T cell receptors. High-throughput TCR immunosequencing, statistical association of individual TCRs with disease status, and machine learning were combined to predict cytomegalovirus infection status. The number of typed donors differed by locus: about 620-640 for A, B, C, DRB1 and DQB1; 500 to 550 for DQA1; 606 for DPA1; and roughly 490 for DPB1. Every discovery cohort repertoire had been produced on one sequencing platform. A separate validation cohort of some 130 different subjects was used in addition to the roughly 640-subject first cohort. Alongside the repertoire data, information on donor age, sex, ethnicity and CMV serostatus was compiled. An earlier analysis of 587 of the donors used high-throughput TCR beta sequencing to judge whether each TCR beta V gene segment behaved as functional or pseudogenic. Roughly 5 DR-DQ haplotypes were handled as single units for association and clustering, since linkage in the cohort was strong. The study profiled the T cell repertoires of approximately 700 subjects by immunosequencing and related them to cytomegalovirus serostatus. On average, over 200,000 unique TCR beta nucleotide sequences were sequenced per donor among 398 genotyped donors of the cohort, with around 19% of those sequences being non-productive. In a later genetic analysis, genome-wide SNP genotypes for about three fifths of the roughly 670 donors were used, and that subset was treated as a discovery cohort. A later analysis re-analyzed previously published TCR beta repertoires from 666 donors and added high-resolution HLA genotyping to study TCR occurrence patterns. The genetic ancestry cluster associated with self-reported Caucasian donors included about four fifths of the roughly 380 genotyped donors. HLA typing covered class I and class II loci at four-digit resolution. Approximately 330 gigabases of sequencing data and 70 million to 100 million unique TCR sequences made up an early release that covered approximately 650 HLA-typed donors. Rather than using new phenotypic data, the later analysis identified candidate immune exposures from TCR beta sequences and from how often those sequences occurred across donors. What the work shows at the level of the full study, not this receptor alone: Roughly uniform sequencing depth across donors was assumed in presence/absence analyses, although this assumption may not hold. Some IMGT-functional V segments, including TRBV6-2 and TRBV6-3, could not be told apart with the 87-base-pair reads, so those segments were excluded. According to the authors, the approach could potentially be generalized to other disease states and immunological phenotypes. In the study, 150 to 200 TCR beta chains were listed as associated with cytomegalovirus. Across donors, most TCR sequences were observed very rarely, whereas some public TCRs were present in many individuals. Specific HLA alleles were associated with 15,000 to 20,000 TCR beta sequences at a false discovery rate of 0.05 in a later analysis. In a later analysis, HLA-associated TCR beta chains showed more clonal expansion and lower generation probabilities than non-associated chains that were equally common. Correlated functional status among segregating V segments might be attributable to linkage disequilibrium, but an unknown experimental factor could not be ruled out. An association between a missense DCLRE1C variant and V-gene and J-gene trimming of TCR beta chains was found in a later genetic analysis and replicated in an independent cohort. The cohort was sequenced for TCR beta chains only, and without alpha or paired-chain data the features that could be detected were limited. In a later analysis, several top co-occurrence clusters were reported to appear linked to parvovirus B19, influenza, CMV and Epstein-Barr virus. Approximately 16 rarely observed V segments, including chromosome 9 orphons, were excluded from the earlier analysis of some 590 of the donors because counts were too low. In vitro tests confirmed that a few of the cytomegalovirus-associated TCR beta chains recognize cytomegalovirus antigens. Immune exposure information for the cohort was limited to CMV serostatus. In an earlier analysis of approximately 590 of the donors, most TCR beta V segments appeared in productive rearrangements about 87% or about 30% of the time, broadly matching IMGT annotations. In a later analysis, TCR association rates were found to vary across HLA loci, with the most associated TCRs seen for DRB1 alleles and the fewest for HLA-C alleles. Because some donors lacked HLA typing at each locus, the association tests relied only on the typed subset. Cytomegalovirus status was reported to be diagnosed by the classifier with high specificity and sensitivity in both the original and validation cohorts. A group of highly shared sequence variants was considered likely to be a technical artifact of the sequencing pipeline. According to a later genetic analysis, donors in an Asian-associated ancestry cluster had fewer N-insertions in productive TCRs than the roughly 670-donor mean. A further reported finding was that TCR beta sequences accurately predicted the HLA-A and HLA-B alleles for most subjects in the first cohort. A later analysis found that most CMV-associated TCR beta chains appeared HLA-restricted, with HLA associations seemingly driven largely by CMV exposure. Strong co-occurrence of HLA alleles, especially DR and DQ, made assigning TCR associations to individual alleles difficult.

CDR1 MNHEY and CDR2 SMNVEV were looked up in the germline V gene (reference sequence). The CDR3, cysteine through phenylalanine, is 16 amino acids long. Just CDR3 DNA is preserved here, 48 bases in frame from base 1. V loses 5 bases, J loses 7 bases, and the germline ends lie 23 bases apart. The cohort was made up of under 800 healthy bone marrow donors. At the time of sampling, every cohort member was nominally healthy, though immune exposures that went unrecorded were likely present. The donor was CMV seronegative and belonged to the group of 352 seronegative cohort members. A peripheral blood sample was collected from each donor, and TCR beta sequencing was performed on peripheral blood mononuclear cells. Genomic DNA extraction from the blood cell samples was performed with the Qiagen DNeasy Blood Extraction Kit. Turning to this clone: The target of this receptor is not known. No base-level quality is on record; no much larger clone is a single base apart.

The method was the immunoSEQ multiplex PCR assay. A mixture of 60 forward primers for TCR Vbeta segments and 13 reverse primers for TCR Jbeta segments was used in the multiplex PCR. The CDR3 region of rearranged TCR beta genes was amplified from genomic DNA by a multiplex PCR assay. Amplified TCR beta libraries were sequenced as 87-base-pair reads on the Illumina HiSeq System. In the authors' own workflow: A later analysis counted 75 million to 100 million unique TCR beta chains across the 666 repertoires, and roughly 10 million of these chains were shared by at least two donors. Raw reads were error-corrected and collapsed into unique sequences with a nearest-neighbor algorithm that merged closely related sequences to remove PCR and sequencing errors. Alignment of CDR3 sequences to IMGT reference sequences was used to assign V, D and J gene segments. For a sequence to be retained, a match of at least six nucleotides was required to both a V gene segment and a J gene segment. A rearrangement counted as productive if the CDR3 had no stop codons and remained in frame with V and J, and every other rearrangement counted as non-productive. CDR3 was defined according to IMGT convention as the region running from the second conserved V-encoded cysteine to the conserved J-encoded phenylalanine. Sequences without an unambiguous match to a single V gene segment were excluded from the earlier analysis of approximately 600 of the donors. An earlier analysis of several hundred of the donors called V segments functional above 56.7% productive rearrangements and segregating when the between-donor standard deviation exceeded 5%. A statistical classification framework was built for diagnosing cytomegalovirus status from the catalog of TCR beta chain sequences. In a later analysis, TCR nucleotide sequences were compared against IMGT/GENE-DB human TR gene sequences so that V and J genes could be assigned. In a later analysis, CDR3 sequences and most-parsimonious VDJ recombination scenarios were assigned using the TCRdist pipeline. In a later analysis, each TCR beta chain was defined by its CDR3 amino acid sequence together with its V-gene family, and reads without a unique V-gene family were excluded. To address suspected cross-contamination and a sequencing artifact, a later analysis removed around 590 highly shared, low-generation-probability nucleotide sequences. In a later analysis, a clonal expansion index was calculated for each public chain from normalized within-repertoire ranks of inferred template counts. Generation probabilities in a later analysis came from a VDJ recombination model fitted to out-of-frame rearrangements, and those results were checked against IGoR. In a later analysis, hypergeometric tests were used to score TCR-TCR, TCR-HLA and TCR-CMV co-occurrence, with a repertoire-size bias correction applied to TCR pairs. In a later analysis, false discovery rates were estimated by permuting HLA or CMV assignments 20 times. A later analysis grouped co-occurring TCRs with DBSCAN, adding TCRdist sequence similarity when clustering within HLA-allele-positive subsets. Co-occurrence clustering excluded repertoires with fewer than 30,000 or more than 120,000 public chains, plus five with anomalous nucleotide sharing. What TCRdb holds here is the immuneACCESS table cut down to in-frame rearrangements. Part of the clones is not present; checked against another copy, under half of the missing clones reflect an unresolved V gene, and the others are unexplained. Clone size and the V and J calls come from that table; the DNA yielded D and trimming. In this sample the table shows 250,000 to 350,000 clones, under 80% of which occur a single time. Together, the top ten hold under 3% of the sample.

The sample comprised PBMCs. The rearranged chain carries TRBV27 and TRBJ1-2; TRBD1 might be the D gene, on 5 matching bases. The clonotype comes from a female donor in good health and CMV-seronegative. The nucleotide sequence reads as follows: TGTGCCAGCAGTCCCCGGGGGACTTTCCTCCCAGGTGGCTACACCTTC. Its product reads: CASSPRGTFLPGGYTF.